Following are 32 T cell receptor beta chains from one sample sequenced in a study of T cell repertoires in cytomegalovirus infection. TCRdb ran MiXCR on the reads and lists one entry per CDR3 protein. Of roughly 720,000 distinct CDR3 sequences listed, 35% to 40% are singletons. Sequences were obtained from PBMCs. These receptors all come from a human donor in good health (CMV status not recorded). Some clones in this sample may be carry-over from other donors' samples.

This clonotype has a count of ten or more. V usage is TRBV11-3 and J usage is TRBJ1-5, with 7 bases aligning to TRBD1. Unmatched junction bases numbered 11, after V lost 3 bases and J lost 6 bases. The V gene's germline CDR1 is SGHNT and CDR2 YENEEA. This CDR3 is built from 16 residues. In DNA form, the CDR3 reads TGTGCCAGCAGCTTCGGGGAGGGGGCCGTATCTCAGCCCCAGCATTTT. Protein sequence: CASSFGEGAVSQPQHF. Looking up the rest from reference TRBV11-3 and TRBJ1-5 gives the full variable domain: EAGVVQSPRYKIIEKKQPVAFWCNPISGHNTLYWYLQNLGQGPELLIRYENEEAVDDSQLPKDRFSAERLKGVDSTLKIQPAELGDSAVYLCASSFGEGAVSQPQHFGDGTRLSIL.

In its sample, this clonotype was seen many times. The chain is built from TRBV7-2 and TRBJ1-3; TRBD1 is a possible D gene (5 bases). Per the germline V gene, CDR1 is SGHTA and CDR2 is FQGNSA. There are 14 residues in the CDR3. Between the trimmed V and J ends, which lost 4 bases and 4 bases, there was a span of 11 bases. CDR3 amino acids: CASSSSTAGNTIYF. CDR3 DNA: TGTGCCAGCAGCTCATCGACAGCAGGAAACACCATATATTTT.

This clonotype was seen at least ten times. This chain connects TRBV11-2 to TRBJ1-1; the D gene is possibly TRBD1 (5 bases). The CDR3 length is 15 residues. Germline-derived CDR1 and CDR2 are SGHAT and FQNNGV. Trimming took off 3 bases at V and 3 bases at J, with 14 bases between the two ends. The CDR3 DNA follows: TGTGCCAGCAGCTTCTTTATTCGGGGGGACACTGAAGCTTTCTTT. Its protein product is CASSFFIRGDTEAFF.

Here the CDR3 reads CASSGDSLGNQPQHF. Here the CDR3 DNA reads TGTGCCAGCAGCGGGGACAGCCTGGGCAATCAGCCCCAGCATTTT. V and J are TRBV28 and TRBJ1-5; 7 nucleotides align to TRBD1. V lost 6 bases, J lost 2 bases, and 7 bases stayed unmatched. CDR1 MDHEN and CDR2 SYDVKM come from the germline V gene. The CDR3 sequence is 15 residues long.

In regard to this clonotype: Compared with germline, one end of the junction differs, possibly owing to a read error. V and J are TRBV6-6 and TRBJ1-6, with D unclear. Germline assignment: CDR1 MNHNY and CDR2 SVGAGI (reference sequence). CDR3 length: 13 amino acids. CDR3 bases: TGTGCCCGCAGTCCAATGCTGGGTTCACCCCTCCACTTT. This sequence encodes CARSPMLGSPLHF.

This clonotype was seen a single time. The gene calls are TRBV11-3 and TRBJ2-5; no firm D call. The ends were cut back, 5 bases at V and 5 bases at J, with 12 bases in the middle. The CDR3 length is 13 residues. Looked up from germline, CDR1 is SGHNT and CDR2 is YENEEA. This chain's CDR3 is CASSAGPTETQYF. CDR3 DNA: TGTGCCAGCAGCGCCGGTCCTACGGAGACCCAGTACTTC.

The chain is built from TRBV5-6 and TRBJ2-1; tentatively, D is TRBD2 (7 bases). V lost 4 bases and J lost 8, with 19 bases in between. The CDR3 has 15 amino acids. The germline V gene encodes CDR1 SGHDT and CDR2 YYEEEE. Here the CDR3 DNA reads TGTGCCAGCAGCCCCGCGGGGGCGAATGGTTATGAGCAGTTCTTC. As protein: CASSPAGANGYEQFF.

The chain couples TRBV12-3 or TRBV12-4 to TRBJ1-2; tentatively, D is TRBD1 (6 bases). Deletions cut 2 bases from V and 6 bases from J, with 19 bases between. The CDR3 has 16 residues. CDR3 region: CASSLWNRGGADGYTF. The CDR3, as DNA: TGTGCCAGCAGTTTATGGAATCGAGGGGGGGCGGATGGCTACACCTTC.

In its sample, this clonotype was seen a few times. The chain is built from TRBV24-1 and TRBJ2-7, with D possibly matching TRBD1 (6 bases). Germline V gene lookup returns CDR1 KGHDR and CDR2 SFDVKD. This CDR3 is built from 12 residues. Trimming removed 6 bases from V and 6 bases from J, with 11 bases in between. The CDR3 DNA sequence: TGTGCCACCAGTTCAACAGGGTCCGAGCAGTACTTC. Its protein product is CATSSTGSEQYF.

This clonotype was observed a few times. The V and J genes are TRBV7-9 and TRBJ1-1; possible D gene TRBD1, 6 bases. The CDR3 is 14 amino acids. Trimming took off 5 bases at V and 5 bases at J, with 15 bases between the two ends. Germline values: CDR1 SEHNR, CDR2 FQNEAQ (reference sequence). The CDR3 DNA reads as TGTGCCAGCAGCCTACAGGGAAAGAAGACTGAAGCTTTCTTT. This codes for CASSLQGKKTEAFF.

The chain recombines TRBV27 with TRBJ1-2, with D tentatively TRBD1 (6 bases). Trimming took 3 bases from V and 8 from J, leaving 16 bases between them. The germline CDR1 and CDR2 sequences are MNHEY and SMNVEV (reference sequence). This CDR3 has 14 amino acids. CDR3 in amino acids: CASSFGHRGGGYTF. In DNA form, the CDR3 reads TGTGCCAGCAGTTTCGGACATAGAGGGGGAGGCTACACCTTC.

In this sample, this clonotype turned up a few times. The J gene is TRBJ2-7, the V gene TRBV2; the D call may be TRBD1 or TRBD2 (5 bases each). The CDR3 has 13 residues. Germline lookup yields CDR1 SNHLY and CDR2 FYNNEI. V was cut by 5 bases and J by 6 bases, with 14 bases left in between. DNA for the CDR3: TGTGCCAGCAGTCCCCCGGGACGCTCCGAGCAGTACTTC. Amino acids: CASSPPGRSEQYF.

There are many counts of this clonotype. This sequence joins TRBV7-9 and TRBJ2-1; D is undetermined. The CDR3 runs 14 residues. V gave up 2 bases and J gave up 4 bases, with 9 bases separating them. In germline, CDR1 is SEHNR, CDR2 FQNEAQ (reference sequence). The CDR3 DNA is TGTGCCAGCAGCTTAACAGATACTTACAATGAGCAGTTCTTC. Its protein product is CASSLTDTYNEQFF.

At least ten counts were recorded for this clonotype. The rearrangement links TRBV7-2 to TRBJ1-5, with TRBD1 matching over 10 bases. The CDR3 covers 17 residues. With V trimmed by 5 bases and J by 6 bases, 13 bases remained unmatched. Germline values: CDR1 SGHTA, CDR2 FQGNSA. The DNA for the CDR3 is TGTGCCAGCAGCCCATACCTTGGGACAGGGGTATTTCAGCCCCAGCATTTT. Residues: CASSPYLGTGVFQPQHF.

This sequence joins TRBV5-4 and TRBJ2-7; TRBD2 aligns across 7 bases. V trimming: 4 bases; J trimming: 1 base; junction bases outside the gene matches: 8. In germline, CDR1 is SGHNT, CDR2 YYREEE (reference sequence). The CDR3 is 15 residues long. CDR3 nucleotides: TGTGCCAGCAGCGGTCAGCGGGGCGCTTCCTACGAGCAGTACTTC. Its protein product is CASSGQRGASYEQYF.

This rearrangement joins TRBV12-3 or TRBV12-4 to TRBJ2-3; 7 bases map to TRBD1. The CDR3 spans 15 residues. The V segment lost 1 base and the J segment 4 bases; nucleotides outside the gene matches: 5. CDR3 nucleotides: TGTGCCAGCAGTTTAGGCGGACAGGCAGCAGATACGCAGTATTTT. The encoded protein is CASSLGGQAADTQYF.

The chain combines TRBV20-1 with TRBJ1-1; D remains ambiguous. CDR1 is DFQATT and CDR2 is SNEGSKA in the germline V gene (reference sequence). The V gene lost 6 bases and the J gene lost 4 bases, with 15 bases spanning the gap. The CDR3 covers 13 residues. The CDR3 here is CSATDGKITEAFF. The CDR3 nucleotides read TGCAGTGCAACGGACGGGAAGATCACTGAAGCTTTCTTT.

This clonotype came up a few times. The CDR3 nucleotides read TGCAGTGCGAAACCCCTGGGGCTAGCGGGAAAAGAGACCCAGTACTTC. Translating gives CSAKPLGLAGKETQYF. The gene calls are TRBV20-1 and TRBJ2-5; 9 bases are shared with TRBD2. Germline CDR1 reads DFQATT; CDR2 reads SNEGSKA (reference sequence). The CDR3 extends over 16 amino acids. Trimming removed 6 bases from V and 3 bases from J; junction bases left unmatched: 14.

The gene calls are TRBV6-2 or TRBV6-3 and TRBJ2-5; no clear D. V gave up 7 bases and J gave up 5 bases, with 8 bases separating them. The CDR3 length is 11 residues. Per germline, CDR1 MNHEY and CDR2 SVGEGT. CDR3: CASTELETQYF. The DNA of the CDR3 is TGTGCCAGCACCGAACTGGAGACCCAGTACTTC.

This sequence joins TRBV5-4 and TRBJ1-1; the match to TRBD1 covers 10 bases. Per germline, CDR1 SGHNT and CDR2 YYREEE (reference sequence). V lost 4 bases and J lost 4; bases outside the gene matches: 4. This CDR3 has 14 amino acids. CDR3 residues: CASSRRQGATEAFF. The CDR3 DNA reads TGTGCCAGCAGCCGAAGACAGGGGGCCACTGAAGCTTTCTTT. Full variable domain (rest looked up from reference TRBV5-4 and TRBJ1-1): ETGVTQSPTHLIKTRGQQVTLRCSSQSGHNTVSWYQQALGQGPQFIFQYYREEENGRGNFPPRFSGLQFPNYSSELNVNALELDDSALYLCASSRRQGATEAFFGQGTRLTVV.

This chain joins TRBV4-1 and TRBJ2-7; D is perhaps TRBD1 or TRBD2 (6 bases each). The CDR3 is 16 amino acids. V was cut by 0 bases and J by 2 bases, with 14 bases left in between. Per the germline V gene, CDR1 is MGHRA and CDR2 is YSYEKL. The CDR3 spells CASSQDEGEVTYEQYF. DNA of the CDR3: TGCGCCAGCAGCCAAGATGAGGGGGAGGTAACCTACGAGCAGTACTTC.

The CDR3, as DNA: TGTGCCAGCAGTCCGGAGGGGGTTGGCTATGGCTACACCTTC. Translated, it gives CASSPEGVGYGYTF. The chain joins TRBV12-3 or TRBV12-4 to TRBJ1-2, with D possibly TRBD1 on 6 matching bases. This CDR3 spans 14 amino acids. Trimming removed 5 bases from V and 4 bases from J, with 14 bases in between.

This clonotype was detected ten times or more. The DNA of the CDR3 is TGTGCCAGCAGCTTAGGCCGGACAGTCAATCAGCCCCAGCATTTT. This sequence encodes CASSLGRTVNQPQHF. The chain links TRBV7-2 to TRBJ1-5, with D possibly being TRBD1 (6 bases). The CDR3 length is 15 residues. V gave up 1 base and J gave up 3 bases, with 10 bases separating them. Germline V gene data show CDR1 as SGHTA and CDR2 as FQGNSA. Full variable domain (remainder filled in from reference TRBV7-2 and TRBJ1-5): GAGVSQSPSNKVTEKGKDVELRCDPISGHTALYWYRQSLGQGLEFLIYFQGNSAPDKSGLPSDRFSAERTGGSVSTLTIQRTQQEDSAVYLCASSLGRTVNQPQHFGDGTRLSIL.

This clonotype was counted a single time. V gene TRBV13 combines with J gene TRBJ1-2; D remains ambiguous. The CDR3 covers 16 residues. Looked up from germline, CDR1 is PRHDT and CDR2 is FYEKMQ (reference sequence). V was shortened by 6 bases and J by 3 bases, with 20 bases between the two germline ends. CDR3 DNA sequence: TGTGCCAGCAGTCCCAACTCCCGAGTTTTTGACTATGGCTACACCTTC. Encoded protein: CASSPNSRVFDYGYTF.

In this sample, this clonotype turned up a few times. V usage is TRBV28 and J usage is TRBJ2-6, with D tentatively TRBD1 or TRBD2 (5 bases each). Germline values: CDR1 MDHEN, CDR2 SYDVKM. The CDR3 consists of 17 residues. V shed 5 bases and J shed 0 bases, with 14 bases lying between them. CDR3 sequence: CASSIGTVSSGANVLTF. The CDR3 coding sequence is TGTGCCAGCAGTATCGGGACGGTGAGCTCTGGGGCCAACGTCCTGACTTTC. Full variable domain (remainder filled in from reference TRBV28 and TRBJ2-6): DVKVTQSSRYLVKRTGEKVFLECVQDMDHENMFWYRQDPGLGLRLIYFSYDVKMKEKGDIPEGYSVSREKKERFSLILESASTNQTSMYLCASSIGTVSSGANVLTFGAGSRLTVL.

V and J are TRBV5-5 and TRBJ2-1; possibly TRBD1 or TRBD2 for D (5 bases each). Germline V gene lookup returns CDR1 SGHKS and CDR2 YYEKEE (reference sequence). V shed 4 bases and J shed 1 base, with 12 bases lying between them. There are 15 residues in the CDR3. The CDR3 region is CASSGGPGSYNEQFF. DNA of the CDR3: TGTGCCAGCAGCGGGGGACCTGGATCCTACAATGAGCAGTTCTTC. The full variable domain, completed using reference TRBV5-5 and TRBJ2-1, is DAGVTQSPTHLIKTRGQQVTLRCSPISGHKSVSWYQQVLGQGPQFIFQYYEKEERGRGNFPDRFSARQFPNYSSELNVNALLLGDSALYLCASSGGPGSYNEQFFGPGTRLTVL.

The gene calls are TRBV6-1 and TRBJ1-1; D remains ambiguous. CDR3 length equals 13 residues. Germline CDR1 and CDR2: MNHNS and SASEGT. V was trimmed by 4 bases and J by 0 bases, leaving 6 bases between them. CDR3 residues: CASSGSMNTEAFF. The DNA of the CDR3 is TGTGCCAGCAGTGGATCCATGAACACTGAAGCTTTCTTT.

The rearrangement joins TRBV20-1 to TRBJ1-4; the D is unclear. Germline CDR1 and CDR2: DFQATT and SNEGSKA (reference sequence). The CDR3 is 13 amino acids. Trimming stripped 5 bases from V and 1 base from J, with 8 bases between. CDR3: CSAGVITNEKLFF. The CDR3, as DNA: TGCAGTGCTGGAGTTATAACTAATGAAAAACTGTTTTTT.

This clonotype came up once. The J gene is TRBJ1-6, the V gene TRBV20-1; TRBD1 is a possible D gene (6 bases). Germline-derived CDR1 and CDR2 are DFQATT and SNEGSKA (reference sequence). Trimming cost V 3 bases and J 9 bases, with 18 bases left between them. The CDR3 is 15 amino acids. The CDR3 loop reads CSASVQGRFGSPLHF. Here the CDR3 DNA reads TGCAGTGCTAGTGTCCAGGGGAGGTTCGGTTCACCCCTCCACTTT.

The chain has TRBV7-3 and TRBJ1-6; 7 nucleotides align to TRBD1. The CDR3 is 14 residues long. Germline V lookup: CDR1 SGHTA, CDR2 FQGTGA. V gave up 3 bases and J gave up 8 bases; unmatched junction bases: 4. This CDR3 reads CASSLTGIDSPLHF. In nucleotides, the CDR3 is TGTGCCAGCAGCTTGACAGGGATAGATTCACCCCTCCACTTT.

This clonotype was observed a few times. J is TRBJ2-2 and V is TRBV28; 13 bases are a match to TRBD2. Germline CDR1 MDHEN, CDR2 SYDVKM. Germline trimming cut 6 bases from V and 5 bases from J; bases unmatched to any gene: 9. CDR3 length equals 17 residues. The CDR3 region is CASRPTSGRAGTGELFF. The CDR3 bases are TGTGCCAGCAGACCTACTAGCGGGAGGGCTGGAACCGGGGAGCTGTTTTTT.

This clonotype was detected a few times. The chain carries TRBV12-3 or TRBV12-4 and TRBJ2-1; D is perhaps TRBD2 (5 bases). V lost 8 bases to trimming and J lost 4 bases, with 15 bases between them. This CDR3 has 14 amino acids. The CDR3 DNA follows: TGTGCCAGCGCGGGCGAGACGGCGTACAATGAGCAGTTCTTC. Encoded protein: CASAGETAYNEQFF.